This TCR beta chain appears in the sequencing data of a study of blood T cell repertoires in COVID-19. Sequenced by immunoSEQ multiplex PCR; TCRdb stores in-frame clones only, minus some. The sample records about 46,000 clones, 90% being singletons. This clone was seen just once. Germline assignment: CDR1 SEHNR and CDR2 FQNEAQ (reference sequence). V trimming: 5 bases; J trimming: 3 bases; junction bases outside the gene matches: 10. This CDR3 has 16 amino acids. This rearrangement joins TRBV7-9 to TRBJ1-1, with TRBD1 matching over 9 bases. Sequenced input: peripheral blood. This receptor was taken from a man in his sixties or seventies with active COVID-19. The CDR3 nucleotides read TGTGCCAGCAGCCCAAGGCCGGGGGACAGGGACACTGAAGCTTTCTTT. Translated: CASSPRPGDRDTEAFF.